This TCR beta chain was sequenced for a study of technical replicates of blood from several donors. Germline assignment: CDR1 MNHEY and CDR2 SMNVEV (reference sequence). The CDR3 consists of 15 residues. V lost 0 bases and J lost 1, with 10 bases in between. Produced via immunoSEQ multiplex PCR; TCRdb's table is partial and in-frame only. In the table there are under 15,000 clones, roughly 94% of which are singletons. Sequencing used PBMCs. The receptor was isolated from a human donor in good health. The chain links TRBV27 to TRBJ2-7, with D perhaps matching TRBD2 (6 bases). The CDR3 here is CASSLSTGVSYEQYF. CDR3 nucleotides: TGTGCCAGCAGTTTATCGACGGGGGTATCCTACGAGCAGTACTTC.